This T cell receptor (beta chain) is drawn from a study of blood T cells in healthy people across ages. For the study at large: About one barcoded TCR beta cDNA was captured per two T cells.

CDR1 is LNHNV, CDR2 YYDKDF, per germline (reference sequence). CDR3 length: 14 amino acids. Trimming pared 0 bases from V and 4 bases from J, leaving 8 bases between. Study conclusions and caveats: Age showed a roughly linear inverse relationship with TCR beta diversity per million T cells. The diversity estimates, figures obtained from one million T cells, were considered underestimates. Among long-lived donors, naive CD4+ cells were more numerous and diversity higher than in aged donors.

This clonotype was seen a single time. The antigen is not known. A second about 6 to 12 cycle PCR used barcoded and J-beta primers. One entry per CDR3 protein results from TCRdb running MiXCR on the 5' RACE reads. The sample has hundreds of thousands of distinct CDR3 sequences; around 50% are singletons. The chain carries TRBV15 and TRBJ2-3; tentative D call: TRBD2 (5 bases). The sample taken for sequencing was blood. The TCR was taken from a woman aged 80 or older in good health. CDR3 nucleotides: TGTGCCACCAGCAGAGATAGGCGGGCAGATACGCAGTATTTT. Residues: CATSRDRRADTQYF.